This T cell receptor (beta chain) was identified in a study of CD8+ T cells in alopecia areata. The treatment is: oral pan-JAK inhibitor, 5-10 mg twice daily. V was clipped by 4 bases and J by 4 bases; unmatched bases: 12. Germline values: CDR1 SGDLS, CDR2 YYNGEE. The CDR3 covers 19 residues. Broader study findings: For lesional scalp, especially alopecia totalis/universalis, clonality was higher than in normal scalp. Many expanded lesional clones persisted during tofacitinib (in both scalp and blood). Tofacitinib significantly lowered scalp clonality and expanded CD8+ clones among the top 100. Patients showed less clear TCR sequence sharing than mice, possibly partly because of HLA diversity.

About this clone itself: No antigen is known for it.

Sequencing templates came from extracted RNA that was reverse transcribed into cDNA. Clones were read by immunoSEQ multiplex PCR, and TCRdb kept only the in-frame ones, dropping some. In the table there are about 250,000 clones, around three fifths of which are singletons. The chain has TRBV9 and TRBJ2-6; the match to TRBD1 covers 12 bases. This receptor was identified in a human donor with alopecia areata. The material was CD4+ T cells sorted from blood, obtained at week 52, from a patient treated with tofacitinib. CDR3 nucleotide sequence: TGTGCCAGCAGCCTACGACCGGGACAGGGGGCAGGCGGGGCCAACGTCCTGACTTTC. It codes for CASSLRPGQGAGGANVLTF.